These 21 T cell receptor beta chains were all obtained from the same sample, sequenced in a study of T cells in Graves' hyperthyroidism and ophthalmopathy. TCR beta CDR3 sequences were amplified from RNA transcripts. Researchers ran a first-round RT-PCR on the TCR CDR3 using the HTBI primer set. One entry per CDR3 protein results from TCRdb running MiXCR on the multiplex PCR reads. This sample has hundreds of thousands of distinct CDR3 sequences, with around 15% found just once. The sample taken for sequencing was blood. All receptors come from a young woman with Graves' hyperthyroidism.

This clonotype was counted ten times or more. The chain has TRBV6-2 or TRBV6-3 and TRBJ1-5; the D gene is possibly TRBD1 (6 bases). The CDR3 contains 13 residues. V gave up 6 bases and J gave up 10 bases, with 16 bases separating them. Germline CDR1 is MNHEY and CDR2 is SVGEGT. The CDR3 nucleotides read TGTGCCAGCAGGGGGGCGTTCCCGGAACCCCAGCATTTT. Residues: CASRGAFPEPQHF.

This clonotype was picked up many times. The rearrangement joins TRBV6-2 or TRBV6-3 to TRBJ1-5; D is uncertain. Germline V gene sequence: CDR1 MNHEY, CDR2 SVGEGT. Trimming cost V 0 bases and J 0 bases, with 15 bases left between them. The CDR3 is 18 amino acids. The CDR3 coding sequence is TGTGCCAGCAGTTACTCGGGCGTCAGACGGCCTAGCAATCAGCCCCAGCATTTT. It yields the protein CASSYSGVRRPSNQPQHF.

The chain carries TRBV9 and TRBJ2-2; weak D call: TRBD2 (5 bases). V lost 3 bases, J lost 4 bases, and 13 bases lay in between. In germline, CDR1 is SGDLS, CDR2 YYNGEE. The CDR3 has 15 residues. CDR3 region: CASSEALGLTGELFF. In DNA form, the CDR3 reads TGTGCCAGCAGCGAGGCCCTTGGACTCACCGGGGAGCTGTTTTTT.

There are many counts of this clonotype. The chain recombines TRBV30 with TRBJ1-3, with D possibly TRBD1 on 5 matching bases. The CDR3 runs 13 residues. The ends were cut back, 0 bases at V and 5 bases at J, with 8 bases in the middle. Germline assignment: CDR1 GTSNPN and CDR2 SVGIG (reference sequence). The CDR3 region has the DNA TGTGCCTGGAGTGTTGCAGGGAGAAACACCATATATTTT. Residues: CAWSVAGRNTIYF.

In this sample, this clonotype turned up many times. The J gene is TRBJ2-5, the V gene TRBV28; D possibly corresponds to TRBD1 (6 bases). Trimming took 2 bases from V and 0 from J, leaving 13 bases between them. The V gene's germline CDR1 is MDHEN and CDR2 SYDVKM. The CDR3 has 16 residues. Here the CDR3 reads CASSLGGWGHQETQYF. DNA of the CDR3: TGTGCCAGCAGTTTAGGAGGCTGGGGGCACCAAGAGACCCAGTACTTC.

In its sample, this clonotype was seen many times. The chain employs TRBV11-2 and TRBJ2-1; D may be TRBD2 (6 bases). The CDR3 loop spans 14 amino acids. The germline V and J ends were trimmed by 5 bases and 7 bases, with 15 bases remaining between them. CDR1 and CDR2 (germline): SGHAT, FQNNGV. The CDR3, as DNA: TGTGCCAGCAGCCTGACTAGGATCAAGAATGAGCAGTTCTTC. Its protein product is CASSLTRIKNEQFF.

The chain has TRBV20-1 and TRBJ2-2, with 11 bases matching TRBD2. The junction had 8 bases not matched to a gene; V was cut back by 6 bases and J by 2 bases. There are 16 residues in the CDR3. CDR1 is DFQATT and CDR2 is SNEGSKA in the germline V gene (reference sequence). The CDR3 coding sequence is TGCAGTGCAACGGGACTAGCGGATAGTAACACCGGGGAGCTGTTTTTT. This gives the protein CSATGLADSNTGELFF.

This chain uses TRBV2 with TRBJ2-5; D not certain. The germline CDR1 and CDR2 sequences are SNHLY and FYNNEI. This CDR3 is 15 amino acids long. V dropped 8 bases and J dropped 1 base, with 17 bases sitting between them. The CDR3, as DNA: TGTGCCAGCGAAGAGCCTCGCTTATTCCAAGAGACCCAGTACTTC. It is translated as CASEEPRLFQETQYF. Full variable domain (rest looked up from reference TRBV2 and TRBJ2-5): EPEVTQTPSHQVTQMGQEVILRCVPISNHLYFYWYRQILGQKVEFLVSFYNNEISEKSEIFDDQFSVERPDGSNFTLKIRSTKLEDSAMYFCASEEPRLFQETQYFGPGTRLLVL.

This CDR3 reads CASSAPGRPIGTQYF. DNA of the CDR3: TGTGCCAGCAGTGCACCGGGACGGCCAATAGGGACCCAGTACTTC. The J gene is TRBJ2-5, the V gene TRBV27, with D possibly being TRBD1 or TRBD2 (5 bases each). The germline V gene encodes CDR1 MNHEY and CDR2 SMNVEV (reference sequence). Trimming took 5 bases from V and 7 from J, leaving 20 bases between them. The CDR3 loop spans 15 amino acids.

This clonotype has a single count. The chain joins TRBV10-2 to TRBJ2-1, with D maybe TRBD2 (5 bases). The CDR3 runs 16 residues. The germline V and J ends were trimmed by 0 bases and 2 bases, with 11 bases remaining between them. Per germline, CDR1 WSHSY and CDR2 SAAADI. In DNA form, the CDR3 reads TGCGCCAGCAGTGAGTCGGCCCCGAGGGCCTACAATGAGCAGTTCTTC. It encodes CASSESAPRAYNEQFF.

This clonotype was counted at least ten times. DNA for the CDR3: TGCAGTGCTAGAGGGCTGGGGGGAGGATTCACTGAAGCTTTCTTT. Translating it yields CSARGLGGGFTEAFF. The V and J genes are TRBV20-1 and TRBJ1-1, with a possible D match to TRBD1 (5 bases). This CDR3 contains 15 residues. Looked up from germline, CDR1 is DFQATT and CDR2 is SNEGSKA (reference sequence). Trimming pared 1 base from V and 4 bases from J, leaving 16 bases between.

V is TRBV2 and J is TRBJ1-5; D possibly corresponds to TRBD1 (5 bases). V was clipped by 5 bases and J by 3 bases, with 11 bases between them. Germline CDR1 reads SNHLY; CDR2 reads FYNNEI. CDR3 length equals 14 residues. The CDR3 reads CASSSRGPNQPQHF. CDR3 in DNA: TGTGCCAGCAGTTCAAGGGGACCCAATCAGCCCCAGCATTTT.

This clonotype has a handful of counts. The V and J genes are TRBV7-3 and TRBJ2-2, with TRBD1 as a possible D gene (5 bases). Germline V gene lookup returns CDR1 SGHTA and CDR2 FQGTGA. This CDR3 is built from 19 residues. Trimming took off 5 bases at V and 0 bases at J, with 22 bases between the two ends. The CDR3 spells CASSPRAGTHNSNTGELFF. DNA for the CDR3: TGTGCCAGCAGCCCCAGGGCCGGCACTCACAACTCGAACACCGGGGAGCTGTTTTTT. The variable domain in full, with the rest retrieved from reference TRBV7-3 and TRBJ2-2, is GAGVSQTPSNKVTEKGKYVELRCDPISGHTALYWYRQSLGQGPEFLIYFQGTGAADDSGLPNDRFFAVRPEGSVSTLKIQRTERGDSAVYLCASSPRAGTHNSNTGELFFGEGSRLTVL.

The chain uses TRBV6-2 or TRBV6-3 and TRBJ1-6; D unclear. The ends were cut back, 2 bases at V and 9 bases at J, with 11 bases in the middle. CDR3 length: 14 amino acids. Germline V gene sequence: CDR1 MNHEY, CDR2 SVGEGT. The CDR3 protein is CASSYGTDGSPLHF. In DNA, the CDR3 is TGTGCCAGCAGTTACGGTACGGACGGTTCACCCCTCCACTTT.

Of note for this clonotype: This may come from a read error, since a much larger clone is one base off. The chain couples TRBV28 to TRBJ2-1, with 11 nucleotides matching TRBD1. This CDR3 comprises 17 residues. J was trimmed by 13 bases and V by 5 bases; bases with no gene match: 19. CDR1 MDHEN and CDR2 SYDVKM come from the germline V gene. The DNA of the CDR3 is TGTGCCAGCAGTGAGGACAGGGGGCTCGGTTTTCGAAAGACCCAGTTCTTC. The encoded protein is CASSEDRGLGFRKTQFF.

Only a few counts were recorded for this clonotype. This chain connects TRBV20-1 to TRBJ1-2; no clear D gene. The CDR3 length is 14 residues. V lost 3 bases and J lost 2, with 13 bases in between. Germline V gives CDR1 DFQATT, CDR2 SNEGSKA (reference sequence). The CDR3 sequence: CSASLLGENYGYTF. In nucleotides, the CDR3 is TGCAGTGCTAGCCTGCTGGGAGAGAACTATGGCTACACCTTC.

In regard to this clonotype: This sequence may be a read error, since a much larger clone differs from it by one base. V is TRBV30 and J is TRBJ1-1, with D perhaps matching TRBD1 (5 bases). V lost 3 bases and J lost 3, with 14 bases in between. The CDR3 has 14 amino acids. Looked up from germline, CDR1 is GTSNPN and CDR2 is SVGIG (reference sequence). Written as DNA, the CDR3 is TGTGCCTGGAGCCGGAAGGGGATCCACACTGAAGCTTTCTTT. Translation gives CAWSRKGIHTEAFF. Full variable domain (rest looked up from reference TRBV30 and TRBJ1-1): SQTIHQWPATLVQPVGSPLSLECTVEGTSNPNLYWYRQAAGRGLQLLFYSVGIGQISSEVPQNLSASRPQDRQFILSSKKLLLSDSGFYLCAWSRKGIHTEAFFGQGTRLTVV.

V usage is TRBV9 and J usage is TRBJ2-1; D possibly matches TRBD1 or TRBD2 (6 bases each). Between the trimmed V and J ends, which lost 3 bases and 6 bases, there was a span of 13 bases. Germline CDR1 and CDR2: SGDLS and YYNGEE. CDR3 length equals 14 residues. This chain's CDR3 is CASSEGDFGNEQFF. CDR3 coding DNA: TGTGCCAGCAGCGAGGGGGACTTTGGCAATGAGCAGTTCTTC.

The rearrangement links TRBV29-1 to TRBJ2-1; maybe TRBD2 (5 bases). Trimming left V 1 base short and J 4 bases short, with 11 bases between. The CDR3 is made up of 14 amino acids. Germline loops: CDR1 SQVTM, CDR2 ANQGSEA. The CDR3 is CSVEGGEVYNEQFF. CDR3 DNA sequence: TGCAGCGTTGAAGGGGGAGAGGTGTACAATGAGCAGTTCTTC.

The V and J genes are TRBV29-1 and TRBJ2-2; possible D gene TRBD2, 5 bases. CDR1 is SQVTM, CDR2 ANQGSEA, per germline. The ends were cut back, 7 bases at V and 1 base at J, with 10 bases in the middle. There are 13 residues in the CDR3. CDR3: CSAGGQNTGELFF. In nucleotides, the CDR3 is TGCAGCGCCGGCGGGCAGAACACCGGGGAGCTGTTTTTT.

To note about this clonotype: At one end the junction does not follow the germline gene, possibly because of a read error. The chain carries TRBV3-1 and TRBJ2-5, with 9 bases aligning to TRBD1. There are 12 residues in the CDR3. Germline loops: CDR1 LGHDT, CDR2 YNNKEL (reference sequence). The CDR3 nucleotides read TGTGCCAGCAGCCAAGGGAGCGGGACAGGGCACTTC. Protein product: CASSQGSGTGHF.